What follows describes a single TCR beta chain. Study processing details: Reference gene primer amplification gave estimated nucleated cell counts. TCRdb keeps only in-frame clones here, not all; method: immunoSEQ multiplex PCR. V and J calls and clone size are those listed in that table; D and trimming were worked out from the DNA. Of 130,000 to 150,000 clones in the sample, approximately 80% were seen once. The CDR3 totals 13 residues. Per germline, CDR1 MNHEY and CDR2 SVGEGT. Trimming removed 2 bases at V and 2 bases at J, with 7 bases between. These data are taken from a study of blood T cell repertoires in COVID-19. Background on the study: Acute and convalescent COVID-19 samples came from the United States, Italy and Spain. In each case, the material was cDNA or gDNA derived from T cells, B-cell-depleted T cells, or PBMCs.

Sample: peripheral blood. The V and J genes are TRBV6-2 or TRBV6-3 and TRBJ2-7; D perhaps matches TRBD2 (5 bases). The origin of this receptor is a man in his 70s who had recovered from COVID-19. Here the CDR3 reads CASSYPGTYEQYF. DNA of the CDR3: TGTGCCAGCAGTTACCCGGGAACCTACGAGCAGTACTTC.